A selection of T cell receptor beta chains follows, all from one sample in a study of B cell selection in AIRE deficiency. Using immunoSEQ multiplex PCR, the repertoire was profiled, and TCRdb retains in-frame clones only, with some absent. This table has roughly 24,000 clones, around 96% appearing once. What was sequenced was CD4+CD127+ conventional T cells sorted from PBMCs. Source of these receptors: a human donor in good health. Each CDR3 is given with its conserved first and last residue. Fields, in order: V gene, clone size, J gene, D gene, CDR3 protein, CDR3 DNA. A D gene is named only where the DNA matches it firmly. Only part of the rows carry a size: once, few, many, or a class if the clone is expanded.

V: TRBV5-1
size: NA
J: TRBJ2-1
D: NA
CDR3: CASSLRGGNNEQFF
DNA: TGCGCCAGCAGTCTGCGTGGGGGAAACAATGAGCAGTTCTTC

V: TRBV11-3
size: once
J: TRBJ1-2
D: NA
CDR3: CASSFSGGSGYTF
DNA: TGTGCCAGCAGCTTTTCGGGCGGCTCAGGCTACACCTTC

V: TRBV25-1
size: NA
J: TRBJ1-5
D: TRBD1
CDR3: CASRGTGGAEQPQHF
DNA: TGTGCCAGCAGGGGCACAGGGGGCGCGGAACAGCCCCAGCATTTT

V: TRBV19
size: NA
J: TRBJ1-1
D: NA
CDR3: CASSIRDKGNTEAFF
DNA: TGTGCCAGTAGTATCCGGGACAAAGGGAACACTGAAGCTTTCTTT

V: TRBV10-3
size: NA
J: TRBJ1-5
D: NA
CDR3: CAIMGGLNQPQHF
DNA: TGTGCCATCATGGGAGGGCTCAATCAGCCCCAGCATTTT

V: TRBV6-5
size: NA
J: TRBJ1-5
D: NA
CDR3: CASKGGDQPQHF
DNA: TGTGCCAGCAAGGGAGGGGATCAGCCCCAGCATTTT

V: TRBV5-1
size: NA
J: TRBJ1-2
D: NA
CDR3: CASSLDPNYGYTF
DNA: TGCGCCAGCAGCTTGGACCCTAACTATGGCTACACCTTC

V: TRBV6-1
size: NA
J: TRBJ1-2
D: NA
CDR3: CASSEGPGWSYGYTF
DNA: TGTGCCAGCAGTGAAGGTCCAGGGTGGAGTTATGGCTACACCTTC

V: TRBV10-1
size: NA
J: TRBJ2-7
D: TRBD2
CDR3: CASSEAGEDEQYF
DNA: TGCGCCAGCAGCGAAGCGGGGGAGGACGAGCAGTACTTC

V: TRBV4-1
size: NA
J: TRBJ2-1
D: TRBD2
CDR3: CASSQEGTSAYNEQFF
DNA: TGCGCCAGCAGCCAAGAGGGAACTAGCGCCTACAATGAGCAGTTCTTC

V: TRBV29-1
size: NA
J: TRBJ2-3
D: NA
CDR3: CSVETSTDTQYF
DNA: TGCAGCGTTGAAACTAGCACAGATACGCAGTATTTT